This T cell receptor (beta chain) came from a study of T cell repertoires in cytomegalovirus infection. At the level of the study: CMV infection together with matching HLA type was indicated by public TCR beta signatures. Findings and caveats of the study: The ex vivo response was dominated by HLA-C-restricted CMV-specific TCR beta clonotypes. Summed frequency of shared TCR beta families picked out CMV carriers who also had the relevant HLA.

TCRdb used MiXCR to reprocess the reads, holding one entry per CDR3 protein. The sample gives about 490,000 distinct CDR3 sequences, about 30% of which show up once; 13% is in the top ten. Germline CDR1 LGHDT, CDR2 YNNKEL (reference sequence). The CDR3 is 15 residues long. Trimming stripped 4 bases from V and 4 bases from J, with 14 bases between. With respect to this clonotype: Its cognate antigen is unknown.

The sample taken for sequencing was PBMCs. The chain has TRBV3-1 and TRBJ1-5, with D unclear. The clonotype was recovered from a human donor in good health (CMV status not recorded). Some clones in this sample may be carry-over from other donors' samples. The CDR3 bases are TGTGCCAGCAGCCCTACGACGGGATTTAATCAGCCCCAGCATTTT. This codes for CASSPTTGFNQPQHF.